The 30 T cell receptor beta chains reported below all come from one sample, sequenced in a study of blood T cell repertoires in COVID-19. Some clones are missing from TCRdb's copy, which holds only in-frame ones; the method was immunoSEQ multiplex PCR. Of about 140,000 clones listed, around 84% are singletons. The specimen was peripheral blood. Source of these receptors: a man aged 25-45 years with COVID-19, enrolled during active disease.

The genes are TRBV2 and TRBJ2-3; TRBD2 agrees at 9 bases. V lost 1 base and J lost 1; bases outside the gene matches: 0. Germline CDR1 SNHLY, CDR2 FYNNEI. The CDR3 contains 15 residues. CDR3 nucleotide sequence: TGTGCCAGCAGTGAAGGACTAGCGGGCACAGATACGCAGTATTTT. As protein: CASSEGLAGTDTQYF.

The chain employs TRBV2 and TRBJ2-1; D not resolved. CDR1 and CDR2 from the germline V gene are SNHLY and FYNNEI. This CDR3 comprises 15 residues. The V and J ends lost 1 base and 7 bases respectively, with 14 bases between them. The CDR3 spells CASSEGQVRENEQFF. Here the CDR3 DNA reads TGTGCCAGCAGTGAAGGGCAGGTTCGCGAGAATGAGCAGTTCTTC.

This chain links TRBV6-2 or TRBV6-3 with TRBJ2-7, with 9 nucleotides matching TRBD1. This CDR3 comprises 13 residues. Germline lookup yields CDR1 MNHEY and CDR2 SVGEGT. V gave up 3 bases and J gave up 5 bases; unmatched junction bases: 2. CDR3 sequence reads: CASSYTGGNEQYF. As DNA, the CDR3 is TGTGCCAGCAGTTATACAGGGGGCAACGAGCAGTACTTC.

V gene TRBV5-8 combines with J gene TRBJ1-1, with 7 bases aligning to TRBD1. V was pared by 2 bases and J by 1 base, with 5 bases of the junction left unmatched. The CDR3 has 15 residues. CDR1 and CDR2 (germline): SGHTS, YDEGEE. CDR3: CASSFGGGANTEAFF. Written as DNA, the CDR3 is TGTGCCAGCAGCTTCGGAGGGGGCGCGAACACTGAAGCTTTCTTT.

The chain joins TRBV11-2 to TRBJ2-6, with D maybe TRBD1 (6 bases). Looked up from germline, CDR1 is SGHAT and CDR2 is FQNNGV. Trimming stripped 5 bases from V and 0 bases from J, with 14 bases between. This CDR3 region has 17 residues. This CDR3 reads CASSLGQSNSGANVLTF. DNA of the CDR3: TGTGCCAGCAGCCTCGGACAGAGTAACTCTGGGGCCAACGTCCTGACTTTC.

The V and J genes are TRBV20-1 and TRBJ1-1, with TRBD1 matching 8 bases. The CDR3 has 14 amino acids. Per germline, CDR1 DFQATT and CDR2 SNEGSKA (reference sequence). With 3 bases clipped from V and 7 bases from J, the junction kept 10 bases outside the gene matches. The CDR3 coding sequence is TGCAGTGCTAGTACGGGACAGGCGACATTTGAAGCTTTCTTT. Translation: CSASTGQATFEAFF.

The V gene is TRBV5-6, the J gene TRBJ2-1, with 10 bases matching TRBD2. This CDR3 has 17 residues. V was clipped by 4 bases and J by 4 bases; unmatched bases: 11. The germline V gene encodes CDR1 SGHDT and CDR2 YYEEEE. CDR3 region: CASSRGLAEYTYNEQFF. CDR3 DNA: TGTGCCAGCAGCCGCGGACTAGCGGAATACACTTACAATGAGCAGTTCTTC. The variable domain in full, with the rest retrieved from reference TRBV5-6 and TRBJ2-1, is DAGVTQSPTHLIKTRGQQVTLRCSPKSGHDTVSWYQQALGQGPQFIFQYYEEEERQRGNFPDRFSGHQFPNYSSELNVNALLLGDSALYLCASSRGLAEYTYNEQFFGPGTRLTVL.

The rearrangement uses TRBV4-2 and TRBJ1-6; D is perhaps TRBD1 (6 bases). Germline loops: CDR1 LGHNA, CDR2 YNFKEQ. CDR3 size: 15 residues. With 0 bases removed from V and 10 bases from J, the gap between germline ends came to 13 bases. The CDR3 reads CASSQDNRVDSPLHF. CDR3 nucleotides: TGTGCCAGCAGCCAAGATAACAGGGTGGACTCACCCCTCCACTTT.

The rearrangement uses TRBV7-9 and TRBJ2-1, with 8 bases fitting TRBD2. This CDR3 has 16 residues. Germline lookup yields CDR1 SEHNR and CDR2 FQNEAQ (reference sequence). Germline trimming cut 4 bases from V and 0 bases from J; bases unmatched to any gene: 5. CDR3 sequence reads: CASSSLAGSSYNEQFF. CDR3 nucleotides: TGTGCCAGCAGCTCATTAGCGGGAAGCTCCTACAATGAGCAGTTCTTC.

V is TRBV24-1 and J is TRBJ2-1; D remains ambiguous. The CDR3 is 14 amino acids. CDR1 and CDR2 (germline): KGHDR, SFDVKD. V gave up 4 bases and J gave up 0 bases, with 6 bases separating them. CDR3 nucleotide sequence: TGTGCCACCAGTGACCGAGTCTCCTACAATGAGCAGTTCTTC. As protein: CATSDRVSYNEQFF.

This sequence joins TRBV7-2 and TRBJ1-1, with D maybe TRBD1 (5 bases). From germline, CDR1 is SGHTA and CDR2 FQGNSA. This CDR3 is built from 13 residues. Trimming pared 4 bases from V and 6 bases from J, leaving 12 bases between. The CDR3 coding sequence is TGTGCCAGCAGCTCCGGGGGGATCGCTGAAGCTTTCTTT. Translated: CASSSGGIAEAFF.

To note about this clone: The sample holds other DNA sequences that translate to the same CDR3. The genes are TRBV3-1 (or the pseudogene TRBV3-2) and TRBJ2-7; 11 bases are shared with TRBD1. Per the germline V gene, CDR1 is LGHDT and CDR2 is YNNKEL (reference sequence). V lost 4 bases, J lost 2 bases, and 1 base stayed unmatched. This CDR3 has 14 residues. The CDR3 bases are TGTGCCAGCAGCCCGGACAGGGGGCCCTACGAGCAGTACTTC. Translated, it gives CASSPDRGPYEQYF.

This clone appeared many times. The V gene is TRBV9, the J gene TRBJ2-3, with 12 bases fitting TRBD1. The junction had 17 bases not matched to a gene; V was cut back by 3 bases and J by 0 bases. This CDR3 comprises 21 residues. Germline V CDR1 and CDR2: SGDLS, YYNGEE. This CDR3 reads CASSGPRTGTGGRPSTDTQYF. For the CDR3, the DNA is TGTGCCAGCAGCGGTCCCCGTACCGGGACAGGGGGCCGCCCGAGCACAGATACGCAGTATTTT.

The gene calls are TRBV7-2 and TRBJ1-2; no clear D. The V gene lost 5 bases and the J gene lost 5 bases, with 12 bases spanning the gap. CDR1 is SGHTA and CDR2 is FQGNSA in the germline V gene. The length of the CDR3 is 13 residues. CDR3 sequence (DNA): TGTGCCAGCAGCCCTCAGGCGGGATATGGCTACACCTTC. Translating gives CASSPQAGYGYTF.

V usage is TRBV27 and J usage is TRBJ2-3; D is undetermined. V lost 5 bases and J 2 bases, leaving 14 bases between the germline ends. The CDR3 length is 15 residues. Germline CDR1 MNHEY, CDR2 SMNVEV (reference sequence). CDR3 sequence: CASSPGLNPTDTQYF. As DNA, the CDR3 is TGTGCCAGCAGTCCAGGCTTAAACCCCACAGATACGCAGTATTTT.

Worth noting for this clone: The identical CDR3 is also encoded by other nucleotide sequences in the sample. The gene calls are TRBV9 and TRBJ2-2, with D possibly being TRBD1 (5 bases). The length of the CDR3 is 14 residues. Trimming shortened V by 2 bases and J by 2 bases, and 7 bases separated the two germline ends. The germline CDR1 and CDR2 sequences are SGDLS and YYNGEE. The CDR3 DNA is TGTGCCAGCAGCGTCGACAGAAACACCGGGGAGCTGTTTTTT. Residues: CASSVDRNTGELFF.

The rearrangement links TRBV7-2 to TRBJ1-2; maybe TRBD1 (5 bases). V was trimmed by 1 base and J by 2 bases, leaving 14 bases between them. This CDR3 contains 16 residues. The germline CDR1 and CDR2 sequences are SGHTA and FQGNSA. The CDR3 sequence is CASSLGGGEWNYGYTF. The CDR3 DNA follows: TGTGCCAGCAGCTTAGGGGGAGGGGAGTGGAACTATGGCTACACCTTC.

Turning to this clone: Other DNA variants within this sample encode the same CDR3. This chain uses TRBV19 with TRBJ2-7; 8 bases fit TRBD1. Germline V gives CDR1 LNHDA, CDR2 SQIVND (reference sequence). After removal of 5 bases from V and 2 bases from J, the junction contained 5 bases not matched to a gene. The length of the CDR3 is 14 residues. CDR3 sequence (DNA): TGTGCCAGTAGTGCGACAGGGGCAGCCTACGAGCAGTACTTC. Protein product: CASSATGAAYEQYF.

This rearrangement joins TRBV7-9 to TRBJ2-4, with 7 bases that match TRBD1. This CDR3 has 14 residues. J was trimmed by 5 bases and V by 1 base; bases with no gene match: 2. Germline V gives CDR1 SEHNR, CDR2 FQNEAQ (reference sequence). The CDR3 region has the DNA TGTGCCAGCAGCTTAGACGGGACAGAAAACATTCAGTACTTC. This sequence encodes CASSLDGTENIQYF.

This clone has a single count. The rearrangement links TRBV13 to TRBJ1-4, with TRBD1 as a possible D gene (5 bases). Per germline, CDR1 PRHDT and CDR2 FYEKMQ (reference sequence). Trimming took 3 bases from V and 9 from J, leaving 8 bases between them. The CDR3 consists of 12 residues. The CDR3 protein is CASSLGLKKLFF. As DNA, the CDR3 is TGTGCCAGCAGCTTGGGGCTCAAAAAACTGTTTTTT.

The rearrangement links TRBV7-8 to TRBJ1-5, with 8 nucleotides matching TRBD1. CDR1 is SGHVS and CDR2 is FQNEAQ in the germline V gene. V was pared by 2 bases and J by 1 base, with 7 bases of the junction left unmatched. The CDR3 covers 17 residues. CDR3 loop: CASSLYQGAPSNQPQHF. CDR3 in DNA: TGTGCCAGCAGCTTATATCAGGGGGCGCCGAGCAATCAGCCCCAGCATTTT.

This clone has just one count. The V call is TRBV10-3, the J call TRBJ2-5, with D perhaps matching TRBD1 (6 bases). V lost 7 bases to trimming and J lost 2 bases, with 8 bases between them. The CDR3 runs to 12 residues. Germline CDR1 reads ENHRY; CDR2 reads SYGVKD. The CDR3 bases are TGTGCCATCAAGGGGGTACAAGAGACCCAGTACTTC. As protein: CAIKGVQETQYF.

This clone has only a few counts. The J gene is TRBJ2-7, the V gene TRBV11-2, with 8 bases identical to TRBD2. Looked up from germline, CDR1 is SGHAT and CDR2 is FQNNGV. V was pared by 2 bases and J by 5 bases, with 8 bases of the junction left unmatched. The CDR3 is made up of 15 amino acids. CDR3 residues: CASSLSPGTRNEQYF. The CDR3 region has the DNA TGTGCCAGCAGCTTATCTCCCGGGACTAGGAACGAGCAGTACTTC.

The rearrangement uses TRBV28 and TRBJ2-2; weak D call: TRBD2 (5 bases). V lost 8 bases and J 5 bases, leaving 15 bases between the germline ends. The CDR3 spans 14 residues. The germline gives CDR1 MDHEN, CDR2 SYDVKM. The CDR3 DNA sequence: TGTGCCAGCGCGGGTCCCGAGACGACCGGGGAGCTGTTTTTT. Translated, it gives CASAGPETTGELFF.

The chain recombines TRBV29-1 with TRBJ1-2; 7 nucleotides match TRBD1. The CDR3 loop spans 12 amino acids. The germline CDR1 and CDR2 sequences are SQVTM and ANQGSEA. V lost 6 bases, J lost 4 bases, and 5 bases stayed unmatched. The CDR3 protein is CSVRRDSYGYTF. In DNA, the CDR3 is TGCAGCGTGCGCCGGGACAGCTATGGCTACACCTTC.

The chain links TRBV28 to TRBJ2-3; 11 nucleotides match TRBD2. J lost 5 bases, V lost 3 bases, and 7 bases had no gene match. The CDR3 runs 16 residues. Looked up from germline, CDR1 is MDHEN and CDR2 is SYDVKM. The CDR3 spells CASSLELAGDGDTQYF. The CDR3 DNA reads TGTGCCAGCAGTTTGGAACTAGCGGGAGATGGAGATACGCAGTATTTT. Complete variable domain (other parts from reference TRBV28 and TRBJ2-3): DVKVTQSSRYLVKRTGEKVFLECVQDMDHENMFWYRQDPGLGLRLIYFSYDVKMKEKGDIPEGYSVSREKKERFSLILESASTNQTSMYLCASSLELAGDGDTQYFGPGTRLTVL.

A note on this clone: Germline is not matched at one junction end, which may reflect a read error. The V and J genes are TRBV7-7 and TRBJ1-3; no reliable D call. The CDR3 sequence is 15 residues long. Per germline, CDR1 SSHAT and CDR2 FNYEAQ (reference sequence). The CDR3 region is CASSVDYGPGNTIYF. The CDR3 nucleotides read TGTGCTAGCAGCGTCGACTACGGGCCCGGAAACACCATATATTTT. Supplemented by reference TRBV7-7 and TRBJ1-3, the full variable domain reads GAGVSQSPRYKVTKRGQDVTLRCDPISSHATLYWYQQALGQGPEFLTYFNYEAQPDKSGLPSDRFSAERPEGSISTLTIQRTEQRDSAMYRCASSVDYGPGNTIYFGEGSWLTVV.

V is TRBV5-1 and J is TRBJ1-3; possibly TRBD1 for D (5 bases). CDR1 is SGHRS, CDR2 YFSETQ, per germline. CDR3 length: 14 amino acids. The germline V and J ends were trimmed by 3 bases and 0 bases, with 7 bases remaining between them. In DNA, the CDR3 is TGCGCCAGCAGCTCCCAGGGCTCTGGAAACACCATATATTTT. It is translated as CASSSQGSGNTIYF. The variable domain in full, with the rest retrieved from reference TRBV5-1 and TRBJ1-3, is KAGVTQTPRYLIKTRGQQVTLSCSPISGHRSVSWYQQTPGQGLQFLFEYFSETQRNKGNFPGRFSGRQFSNSRSEMNVSTLELGDSALYLCASSSQGSGNTIYFGEGSWLTVV.

This rearrangement joins TRBV7-9 to TRBJ2-1; D is ambiguous. The CDR3 is 11 amino acids. V lost 5 bases and J lost 10, with 9 bases in between. Germline V gene data show CDR1 as SEHNR and CDR2 as FQNEAQ (reference sequence). CDR3 residues: CASSLSREQFF. For the CDR3, the DNA is TGTGCCAGCAGCCTATCGAGGGAGCAGTTCTTC.

The CDR3: CAWRDRGIYGYTF. The CDR3 DNA reads TGTGCCTGGAGGGACAGGGGAATCTATGGCTACACCTTC. This chain uses TRBV30 with TRBJ1-2; 9 bases align to TRBD1. There are 13 residues in the CDR3. Per the germline V gene, CDR1 is GTSNPN and CDR2 is SVGIG (reference sequence). The V segment lost 3 bases and the J segment 4 bases; nucleotides outside the gene matches: 3.